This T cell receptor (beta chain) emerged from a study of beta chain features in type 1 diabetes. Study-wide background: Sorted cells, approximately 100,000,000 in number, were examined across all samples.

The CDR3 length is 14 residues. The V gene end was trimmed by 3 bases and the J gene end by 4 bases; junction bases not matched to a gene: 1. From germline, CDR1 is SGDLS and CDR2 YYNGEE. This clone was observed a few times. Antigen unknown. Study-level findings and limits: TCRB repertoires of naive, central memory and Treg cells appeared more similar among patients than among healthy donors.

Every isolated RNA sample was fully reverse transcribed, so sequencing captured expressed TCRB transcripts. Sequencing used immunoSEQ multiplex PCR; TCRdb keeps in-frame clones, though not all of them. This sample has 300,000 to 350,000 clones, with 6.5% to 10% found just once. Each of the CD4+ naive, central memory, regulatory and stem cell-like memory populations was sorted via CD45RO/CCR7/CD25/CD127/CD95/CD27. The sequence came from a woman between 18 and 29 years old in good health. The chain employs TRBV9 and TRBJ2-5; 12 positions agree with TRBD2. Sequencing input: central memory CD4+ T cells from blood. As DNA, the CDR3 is TGTGCCAGCAGCGCTAGCGGGAGGGCAGAGACCCAGTACTTC. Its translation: CASSASGRAETQYF.